These 16 T cell receptor beta chains came from one sample sequenced in a study of human T cells and chemical hapten exposure. Time point reported: patch test 3, about 24 weeks after DPC sensitization. Treatment indicated: therapeutic diphenylcyclopropenone sensitization with weekly scalp DPC. TCRdb itself ran the RACE reads through MiXCR, one entry per CDR3 protein. The sample has 95,000 to 150,000 distinct CDR3 sequences; about 11% are singletons. Sequenced here: whole blood, sampled in connection with sensitization to the hapten diphenylcyclopropenone (DPC). The receptors shown here come from a woman in her forties or fifties with alopecia areata. Some clones in this sample may be carry-over from other donors' samples.

This clonotype was recorded many times. The chain carries TRBV29-1 and TRBJ1-2; D is possibly TRBD1 (5 bases). The CDR3 runs 10 residues. Germline-derived CDR1 and CDR2 are SQVTM and ANQGSEA. V was clipped by 6 bases and J by 8 bases, with 10 bases between them. This chain's CDR3 is CSVGDGGYTF. The CDR3 coding sequence is TGCAGCGTCGGGGACGGAGGCTACACCTTC.

This clonotype has more than one count but fewer than ten. J is TRBJ1-2 and V is TRBV7-2; tentatively, D is TRBD1 (6 bases). Trimming removed 4 bases at V and 2 bases at J, with 11 bases between. From germline, CDR1 is SGHTA and CDR2 FQGNSA. CDR3 length equals 14 residues. This chain's CDR3 is CASSSITGNYGYTF. The CDR3 DNA reads TGTGCCAGCAGCTCGATAACAGGGAACTATGGCTACACCTTC.

CDR3 sequence (DNA): TGCAGTGCTAGAGATGGGGGACAGGGGGCTGGCTACACCTTC. It encodes CSARDGGQGAGYTF. The chain carries TRBV20-1 and TRBJ1-2, with 12 bases fitting TRBD1. Trimming cost V 0 bases and J 7 bases; bases outside gene matches: 3. This CDR3 region has 14 residues. Germline CDR1 reads DFQATT; CDR2 reads SNEGSKA (reference sequence).

This clonotype appeared a few times. The rearrangement joins TRBV2 to TRBJ2-3, with 10 bases that match TRBD1. With 6 bases clipped from V and 4 bases from J, the junction kept 4 bases outside the gene matches. Germline CDR1 reads SNHLY; CDR2 reads FYNNEI. This CDR3 spans 14 amino acids. The CDR3 bases are TGTGCCAGCAGACCGGGACAGGGGTCAGATACGCAGTATTTT. Translating gives CASRPGQGSDTQYF.

This clonotype has ten or more counts. This chain uses TRBV14 with TRBJ2-6; D not certain. The V gene lost 5 bases and the J gene lost 0 bases, with 8 bases spanning the gap. The CDR3 length is 15 residues. Germline V gene data show CDR1 as SGHDN and CDR2 as FVKESK. CDR3 region: CASSIWGSGANVLTF. As DNA, the CDR3 is TGTGCCAGCAGCATTTGGGGCTCTGGGGCCAACGTCCTGACTTTC.

As for this clonotype: A much larger clonotype is one base distant, so this may be a read error. The chain couples TRBV20-1 to TRBJ1-5; tentatively, D is TRBD1 (6 bases). The length of the CDR3 is 13 residues. V was cut by 6 bases and J by 6 bases, with 15 bases left in between. Germline-derived CDR1 and CDR2 are DFQATT and SNEGSKA (reference sequence). The CDR3 spells CSALWGASQPQHF. The CDR3 coding sequence is TGCAGTGCCCTTTGGGGGGCCAGTCAGCCCCAGCATTTT.

The chain employs TRBV13 and TRBJ2-2, with no clear D. V lost 0 bases to trimming and J lost 2 bases, with 4 bases between them. CDR3 length: 14 residues. Germline CDR1 and CDR2: PRHDT and FYEKMQ (reference sequence). The CDR3 DNA follows: TGTGCCAGCAGCTTAGGGGACAACACCGGGGAGCTGTTTTTT. Its protein product is CASSLGDNTGELFF.

This clonotype was seen a handful of times. The V gene is TRBV12-3 or TRBV12-4, the J gene TRBJ2-5; no clear D gene. The CDR3 has 13 amino acids. V lost 6 bases and J 7 bases, leaving 15 bases between the germline ends. CDR3 DNA sequence: TGTGCCAGCAGCCCTGCAGAGATGGCGACCCAGTACTTC. Its translation: CASSPAEMATQYF.

This clonotype was picked up a small number of times. V usage is TRBV7-9 and J usage is TRBJ2-1; possible D gene TRBD1, 6 bases. The germline V and J ends were trimmed by 6 bases and 0 bases, with 12 bases remaining between them. This CDR3 is 15 amino acids long. Germline V gene data show CDR1 as SEHNR and CDR2 as FQNEAQ (reference sequence). This CDR3 is CASSRRDISYNEQFF. CDR3 sequence (DNA): TGTGCCAGCAGTCGCCGGGACATCTCCTACAATGAGCAGTTCTTC.

This clonotype was counted only a few times. V is TRBV6-1 and J is TRBJ2-5; perhaps TRBD1 as D (6 bases). This CDR3 comprises 15 residues. Germline loops: CDR1 MNHNS, CDR2 SASEGT. V lost 10 bases to trimming and J lost 4 bases, with 22 bases between them. CDR3 in amino acids: CAIAQGRSSIETQYF. The DNA for the CDR3 is TGTGCCATTGCTCAGGGGCGTAGTAGCATAGAGACCCAGTACTTC.

This chain uses TRBV4-3 with TRBJ2-5; D is unresolved. V was trimmed by 0 bases and J by 2 bases, leaving 10 bases between them. In germline, CDR1 is LGHNA, CDR2 YSLEER. This CDR3 has 15 residues. The CDR3 protein is CASSQDWAGQETQYF. The CDR3 region has the DNA TGCGCCAGCAGCCAAGATTGGGCAGGTCAAGAGACCCAGTACTTC.

Only a few counts were recorded for this clonotype. The rearrangement uses TRBV6-1 and TRBJ2-3; the match to TRBD1 covers 8 bases. This CDR3 region has 16 residues. V shed 4 bases and J 5 bases; nucleotides not matched to a gene: 11. The germline gives CDR1 MNHNS, CDR2 SASEGT. Here the CDR3 reads CASSVESDRAQDTQYF. The CDR3 DNA reads TGTGCCAGCAGTGTAGAGTCGGACAGGGCTCAAGATACGCAGTATTTT.

Notes on this clonotype: A much bigger clone sits one base away, suggesting this may be a read error. The chain couples TRBV27 to TRBJ2-6; D remains ambiguous. Looked up from germline, CDR1 is MNHEY and CDR2 is SMNVEV (reference sequence). The CDR3 is 13 residues long. Trimming pared 6 bases from V and 4 bases from J, leaving 7 bases between. CDR3 nucleotides: TGTGCCAGCAGCCTCAAGGGGGCCAACGTCCTGACTTTC. As protein: CASSLKGANVLTF. Full variable domain (outside the CDR3, taken from reference TRBV27 and TRBJ2-6): EAQVTQNPRYLITVTGKKLTVTCSQNMNHEYMSWYRQDPGLGLRQIYYSMNVEVTDKGDVPEGYKVSRKEKRNFPLILESPSPNQTSLYFCASSLKGANVLTFGAGSRLTVL.

This clonotype has ten or more counts. The CDR3 DNA reads as TGTGCCAGCAGCGGCAGGGGCGAGCAGTACTTC. It is translated as CASSGRGEQYF. The chain employs TRBV6-1 and TRBJ2-7, with TRBD1 as a possible D gene (6 bases). Germline lookup yields CDR1 MNHNS and CDR2 SASEGT. The CDR3 is 11 residues long. Between the trimmed V and J ends, which lost 6 bases and 6 bases, there was a span of 9 bases.

This clonotype was seen at least ten times. The chain couples TRBV5-3 to TRBJ1-5; 7 nucleotides match TRBD1. TRBV5-3 is flagged as an ORF with uncertain function. Trimming cost V 2 bases and J 5 bases; bases outside gene matches: 16. This CDR3 has 18 residues. CDR3 loop: CARSFHCVEGQIYQPQHF. CDR3 in DNA: TGTGCCAGAAGCTTTCACTGCGTCGAGGGACAGATCTATCAGCCCCAGCATTTT.

This clonotype was observed a handful of times. As the CDR3 is not closed by the conserved phenylalanine or tryptophan, this likely results from a read error. The CDR3 loop is CASSRTGNQPQHL. Here the CDR3 DNA reads TGTGCCAGCAGCCGCACAGGGAATCAGCCCCAGCATCTT. J is TRBJ1-5 and V is TRBV13; perhaps TRBD1 as D (6 bases). The CDR3 is 13 amino acids. The V gene's germline CDR1 is PRHDT and CDR2 FYEKMQ (reference sequence). V was shortened by 5 bases and J by 4 bases, with 9 bases between the two germline ends.